A selection of T cell receptor beta chains follows, all from one sample in a study of low-dose radiotherapy and immunotherapy resistance in tumors. TCRdb processed the reads anew with MiXCR; each CDR3 protein has one entry. The sample has 75,000 to 95,000 distinct CDR3 sequences, under 20% seen once. The material was PBMCs, obtained before treatment. These receptors were collected from a male donor with prostate cancer. Both conserved end residues are part of each CDR3. Each record gives: V gene, clone size, J gene, D gene, CDR3 protein, CDR3 DNA. D genes are given only for firm matches. Size is omitted from some rows. Given values are once, few, many or a class for expanded clones.

V: TRBV19; size: many; J: TRBJ1-3; D: .; CDR3: CASSTRDGHSGNTIYF; DNA: TGTGCCAGTAGTACCCGGGACGGGCACTCTGGAAACACCATATATTTT
V: TRBV5-1; size: .; J: TRBJ2-6; D: .; CDR3: CASSQPGGNSGANVLTF; DNA: TGCGCCAGCAGCCAGCCTGGCGGAAACTCTGGGGCCAACGTCCTGACTTTC
V: TRBV3-1; size: many; J: TRBJ2-5; D: TRBD2; CDR3: CASSNHLAGEWGETQYF; DNA: TGTGCCAGCAGCAATCACCTAGCGGGAGAGTGGGGAGAGACCCAGTACTTC
V: TRBV25-1; size: many; J: TRBJ2-1; D: .; CDR3: CASSQSRDKDNEQFF; DNA: TGTGCCAGCAGCCAGAGCCGGGACAAGGACAATGAGCAGTTCTTC
V: TRBV28; size: many; J: TRBJ2-7; D: .; CDR3: CASSLSGYEQYF; DNA: TGTGCCAGCAGTTTGTCCGGATACGAGCAGTACTTC
V: TRBV10-1; size: many; J: TRBJ2-7; D: .; CDR3: CASSESRVGEQYF; DNA: TGCGCCAGCAGTGAGTCTAGGGTGGGGGAGCAGTACTTC
V: TRBV2; size: many; J: TRBJ1-1; D: TRBD1; CDR3: CASRVRLGQGGTEAFF; DNA: TGTGCCAGCAGGGTTCGTCTGGGACAGGGTGGAACTGAAGCTTTCTTT
V: TRBV5-1; size: many; J: TRBJ2-3; D: TRBD2; CDR3: CASRDSGNTDTQYF; DNA: TGCGCCAGCAGAGATAGCGGGAACACAGATACGCAGTATTTT
V: TRBV7-8; size: many; J: TRBJ2-5; D: .; CDR3: CASSLGGTPETQYF; DNA: TGTGCCAGCAGCTTAGGGGGGACTCCAGAGACCCAGTACTTC
V: TRBV5-1; size: many; J: TRBJ1-1; D: .; CDR3: CASSLEVMNTEAFF; DNA: TGCGCCAGCAGCTTGGAGGTGATGAACACTGAAGCTTTCTTT
V: TRBV10-3; size: many; J: TRBJ2-1; D: TRBD2; CDR3: CAISEKRTSGDNEQFF; DNA: TGTGCCATCAGTGAAAAAAGGACTAGCGGGGACAATGAGCAGTTCTTC
V: TRBV15; size: .; J: TRBJ2-7; D: TRBD2; CDR3: CATSIRGGYEQYF; DNA: TGTGCCACCAGCATTCGGGGAGGGTACGAGCAGTACTTC
V: TRBV9; size: .; J: TRBJ1-1; D: .; CDR3: CASSAGQGIGTEAFF; DNA: TGTGCCAGCAGCGCAGGTCAGGGTATAGGCACTGAAGCTTTCTTT
V: TRBV28; size: many; J: TRBJ2-7; D: .; CDR3: CASTTPTAISSYEQYF; DNA: TGTGCCAGCACCACCCCGACAGCCATAAGCTCCTACGAGCAGTACTTC
V: TRBV15; size: many; J: TRBJ2-1; D: TRBD2; CDR3: CATGRGLADNNEQFF; DNA: TGTGCCACCGGTCGAGGGCTAGCGGACAACAATGAGCAGTTCTTC
V: TRBV30; size: many; J: TRBJ2-3; D: .; CDR3: CAWSGGPDTQYF; DNA: TGTGCCTGGAGTGGTGGTCCAGATACGCAGTATTTT
V: TRBV5-1; size: many; J: TRBJ2-3; D: TRBD1; CDR3: CASSLDRGLGDTQYF; DNA: TGCGCCAGCAGCTTGGACAGGGGGCTTGGAGATACGCAGTATTTT
V: TRBV29-1; size: .; J: TRBJ1-2; D: TRBD1; CDR3: CSVEIAQGPTNYGYTF; DNA: TGCAGCGTTGAAATAGCACAGGGGCCGACTAACTATGGCTACACCTTC
V: TRBV28; size: many; J: TRBJ2-6; D: .; CDR3: CASVTPRFGANVLTF; DNA: TGTGCCAGCGTCACGCCTAGGTTTGGGGCCAACGTCCTGACTTTC
V: TRBV28; size: many; J: TRBJ1-2; D: TRBD1; CDR3: CASRGTGRIYGYTF; DNA: TGTGCCAGCAGGGGGACAGGGCGGATCTATGGCTACACCTTC
V: TRBV5-5; size: .; J: TRBJ2-3; D: .; CDR3: CASSYTSRASTDTQYF; DNA: TGTGCCAGCAGCTACACTAGCCGCGCTAGCACAGATACGCAGTATTTT
V: TRBV7-7; size: many; J: TRBJ2-7; D: TRBD1; CDR3: CASSLGADRAHEQYF; DNA: TGTGCTAGCAGCTTAGGGGCGGACAGGGCGCACGAGCAGTACTTC
V: TRBV2; size: .; J: TRBJ2-3; D: .; CDR3: CASSVQGGTDTQYF; DNA: TGTGCCAGCAGTGTGCAGGGCGGCACAGATACGCAGTATTTT
V: TRBV20-1; size: many; J: TRBJ1-1; D: .; CDR3: CSARDNPGYTEAFF; DNA: TGCAGTGCTAGAGATAACCCGGGATACACTGAAGCTTTCTTT
V: TRBV7-2; size: many; J: TRBJ2-5; D: TRBD1; CDR3: CASSFLTGLQETQYF; DNA: TGTGCCAGCAGCTTCTTGACAGGGTTGCAAGAGACCCAGTACTTC
V: TRBV20-1; size: many; J: TRBJ2-7; D: TRBD2; CDR3: CSASRRENEQYF; DNA: TGCAGTGCTAGTCGGCGGGAGAACGAGCAGTACTTC
V: TRBV29-1; size: .; J: TRBJ2-5; D: .; CDR3: CSGAPDRLQETQYF; DNA: TGCAGCGGAGCACCGGACAGACTCCAAGAGACCCAGTACTTC
V: TRBV13; size: once; J: TRBJ2-3; D: .; CDR3: CASSLVRNTDTQYF; DNA: TGTGCCAGCAGCTTAGTCAGGAACACAGATACGCAGTATTTT
V: TRBV7-9; size: many; J: TRBJ2-5; D: .; CDR3: CASSPSGTLGETQYF; DNA: TGTGCCAGCAGCCCCTCCGGGACACTAGGGGAGACCCAGTACTTC
V: TRBV11-3; size: .; J: TRBJ2-7; D: .; CDR3: CASSLGGTTYEQYF; DNA: TGTGCCAGCAGCTTGGGGGGGACAACCTACGAGCAGTACTTC
V: TRBV2; size: once; J: TRBJ2-7; D: TRBD1; CDR3: CASSPDDRGVFNEQYF; DNA: TGTGCCAGCAGCCCCGACGACAGGGGTGTTTTTAATGAGCAGTACTTC
V: TRBV2; size: many; J: TRBJ1-5; D: .; CDR3: CASIGTSGESNQPQHF; DNA: TGTGCCAGCATTGGGACCTCCGGGGAGAGCAATCAGCCCCAGCATTTT
V: TRBV3-1; size: .; J: TRBJ2-7; D: .; CDR3: CASSQADSSYEQYF; DNA: TGTGCCAGCAGCCAAGCGGACAGTTCCTACGAGCAGTACTTC
V: TRBV28; size: .; J: TRBJ1-4; D: .; CDR3: CASSLRGRLSNEKLFF; DNA: TGTGCCAGCAGTTTACGCGGACGGCTCTCTAATGAAAAACTGTTTTTT
V: TRBV27; size: many; J: TRBJ2-7; D: TRBD2; CDR3: CASSLAGKTYEQYF; DNA: TGTGCCAGCAGTCTAGCGGGGAAGACCTACGAGCAGTACTTC
V: TRBV4-2; size: many; J: TRBJ2-7; D: TRBD1; CDR3: CASSRISLQGAAYEQYF; DNA: TGTGCCAGCAGCCGGATATCACTGCAGGGGGCCGCTTACGAGCAGTACTTC
V: TRBV29-1; size: many; J: TRBJ2-7; D: TRBD1; CDR3: CSVKKGTASYEQYF; DNA: TGCAGCGTTAAGAAGGGGACAGCATCCTACGAGCAGTACTTC
V: TRBV14; size: many; J: TRBJ2-1; D: .; CDR3: CASSQTGSWAFGSYNEQFF; DNA: TGTGCCAGCAGCCAAACCGGGAGTTGGGCTTTCGGATCCTACAATGAGCAGTTCTTC
V: TRBV29-1; size: many; J: TRBJ1-2; D: TRBD1; CDR3: CSVAQGAAYGYTF; DNA: TGCAGCGTCGCACAGGGGGCGGCCTATGGCTACACCTTC
V: TRBV5-4; size: .; J: TRBJ2-3; D: .; CDR3: CASTSYTADTQYF; DNA: TGTGCCAGCACCTCTTACACCGCAGATACGCAGTATTTT
V: TRBV11-2; size: medium-sized; J: TRBJ2-5; D: .; CDR3: CASSLESAATQYF; DNA: TGTGCCAGCAGCTTAGAGTCGGCCGCGACCCAGTACTTC
V: TRBV5-1; size: many; J: TRBJ2-3; D: TRBD2; CDR3: CASSSASGISTDTQYF; DNA: TGCGCCAGCAGCTCGGCTAGCGGAATTAGCACAGATACGCAGTATTTT
V: TRBV12-3/TRBV12-4; size: many; J: TRBJ2-2; D: TRBD1; CDR3: CASPRQGARVYNTGELFF; DNA: TGTGCCAGCCCCCGACAGGGGGCGCGCGTTTATAACACCGGGGAGCTGTTTTTT
V: TRBV20-1; size: many; J: TRBJ2-1; D: .; CDR3: CSARHALDSYNEQFF; DNA: TGCAGTGCTAGACACGCACTGGACTCCTACAATGAGCAGTTCTTC
V: TRBV10-2; size: many; J: TRBJ2-2; D: TRBD1; CDR3: CASSVQDRAGELFF; DNA: TGCGCCAGCAGTGTACAAGACAGGGCCGGGGAGCTGTTTTTT
V: TRBV20-1; size: many; J: TRBJ1-3; D: .; CDR3: CSALGGADSGNTIYF; DNA: TGCAGTGCTTTGGGAGGGGCGGACTCTGGAAACACCATATATTTT
V: TRBV5-1; size: many; J: TRBJ2-1; D: TRBD2; CDR3: CASSWGRGAIGDEQFF; DNA: TGCGCCAGCAGCTGGGGGCGGGGGGCGATTGGGGATGAGCAGTTCTTC
V: TRBV7-2; size: many; J: TRBJ1-5; D: .; CDR3: CASSPNSNQPQHF; DNA: TGTGCCAGCAGCCCGAATAGCAATCAGCCCCAGCATTTT
V: TRBV27; size: many; J: TRBJ2-1; D: TRBD1; CDR3: CASSGYRGSYNEQFF; DNA: TGTGCCAGCAGTGGATACAGGGGCTCCTACAATGAGCAGTTCTTC
V: TRBV9; size: many; J: TRBJ2-1; D: .; CDR3: CASSVRGSGSSSSYNEQFF; DNA: TGTGCCAGCAGCGTGCGGGGTAGCGGATCTTCGAGCTCCTACAATGAGCAGTTCTTC
V: TRBV10-3; size: many; J: TRBJ2-1; D: TRBD2; CDR3: CAISESSGLAGGREQFF; DNA: TGTGCCATCAGTGAGTCTTCGGGACTAGCGGGAGGCAGAGAGCAGTTCTTC
V: TRBV3-1; size: many; J: TRBJ1-1; D: TRBD1; CDR3: CASSQTGRKTEAFF; DNA: TGTGCCAGCAGCCAGACAGGGCGGAAAACTGAAGCTTTCTTT
V: TRBV20-1; size: many; J: TRBJ1-2; D: .; CDR3: CSASQKVQGYNYGYTF; DNA: TGCAGTGCTAGCCAAAAAGTTCAGGGGTATAACTATGGCTACACCTTC